This entry lists 21 T cell receptor beta chains sequenced from one sample in a study of PD-L1 blockade in urothelial cancer. Sequencing was performed with immunoSEQ multiplex PCR; in TCRdb, only in-frame clones are kept and a portion is missing. The data show 100,000 to 150,000 clones, roughly 86% seen once. This sample's time point: peripheral blood 6 weeks after treatment start. This sample comprised PBMCs, obtained around atezolizumab (anti-PD-L1) treatment. The receptors stem from a man in his fifties or sixties with urothelial cancer.

The CDR3 region has the DNA TGTGCCAGCAGCCCTGTTCCTGCGTCTGGAAACACCATATATTTT. Its translation is CASSPVPASGNTIYF. The V call is TRBV7-9, the J call TRBJ1-3; D uncertain. Trimming pared 5 bases from V and 1 base from J, leaving 12 bases between. Germline-derived CDR1 and CDR2 are SEHNR and FQNEAQ (reference sequence). This CDR3 contains 15 residues.

The chain has TRBV7-9 and TRBJ2-5; D call uncertain. V lost 2 bases and J lost 9, with 10 bases in between. The germline CDR1 and CDR2 sequences are SEHNR and FQNEAQ (reference sequence). This CDR3 comprises 12 residues. CDR3 region: CASSLNGQAQYF. CDR3 DNA: TGTGCCAGCAGCTTAAACGGCCAGGCCCAGTACTTC.

The chain employs TRBV7-2 and TRBJ1-1, with a possible D match to TRBD1 (6 bases). Per germline, CDR1 SGHTA and CDR2 FQGNSA. The CDR3 extends over 14 amino acids. V lost 0 bases and J 4 bases, leaving 9 bases between the germline ends. The CDR3 protein is CASSLARGGTEAFF. The CDR3 DNA reads TGTGCCAGCAGCTTAGCGCGAGGGGGCACTGAAGCTTTCTTT.

The chain employs TRBV7-3 and TRBJ2-1; D gene ambiguous. The CDR3 totals 15 residues. Trimming removed 5 bases at V and 0 bases at J, with 11 bases between. Germline V lookup: CDR1 SGHTA, CDR2 FQGTGA. The CDR3 DNA sequence: TGTGCCAGCAGCGCTCGACAATCCTCCTACAATGAGCAGTTCTTC. Its protein is CASSARQSSYNEQFF.

The sample holds one count of this clone. The chain couples TRBV7-9 to TRBJ2-1; 7 bases map to TRBD1. The CDR3 length is 13 residues. V gave up 6 bases and J gave up 7 bases; unmatched junction bases: 6. CDR1 and CDR2 from the germline V gene are SEHNR and FQNEAQ (reference sequence). In DNA form, the CDR3 reads TGTGCCAGCAGTTCACAGGGGTGGAATGAGCAGTTCTTC. The encoded protein is CASSSQGWNEQFF.

The rearrangement links TRBV4-2 to TRBJ2-1, with 8 bases identical to TRBD2. Germline CDR1 LGHNA, CDR2 YNFKEQ. The CDR3 length is 14 residues. V gave up 8 bases and J gave up 5 bases; unmatched junction bases: 8. The CDR3 is CASSRPGLDNEQFF. CDR3 bases: TGTGCCAGCTCACGACCGGGACTAGACAATGAGCAGTTCTTC.

This clone has only a few counts. The chain employs TRBV9 and TRBJ2-7; no reliable D call. Per germline, CDR1 SGDLS and CDR2 YYNGEE. The CDR3 extends over 13 amino acids. V was trimmed by 1 base and J by 0 bases, leaving 5 bases between them. CDR3 bases: TGTGCCAGCAGCGTAAGTAGCTCCTACGAGCAGTACTTC. Its translation: CASSVSSSYEQYF.

CDR3 region: CASSLGGTYNEQFF. The CDR3, as DNA: TGTGCCAGCAGCTTAGGGGGCACATACAATGAGCAGTTCTTC. The chain recombines TRBV7-9 with TRBJ2-1; D is possibly TRBD1 (5 bases). V was clipped by 1 base and J by 4 bases, with 8 bases between them. The CDR3 loop spans 14 amino acids. Looked up from germline, CDR1 is SEHNR and CDR2 is FQNEAQ (reference sequence).

This clone appeared a single time. V usage is TRBV30 and J usage is TRBJ2-3; D not resolved. Looked up from germline, CDR1 is GTSNPN and CDR2 is SVGIG (reference sequence). The V and J ends lost 0 bases and 2 bases respectively, with 6 bases between them. There are 13 residues in the CDR3. The CDR3, as DNA: TGTGCCTGGAGTGTCGAGGCCACAGATACGCAGTATTTT. Protein sequence: CAWSVEATDTQYF.

Written as DNA, the CDR3 is TGTGCCAGCAGTCAGACTCCAGGGGGAACAACCTACGAGCAGTACTTC. Translated, it gives CASSQTPGGTTYEQYF. This chain joins TRBV28 and TRBJ2-7; 7 bases fit TRBD1. The CDR3 sequence is 16 residues long. CDR1 and CDR2 (germline): MDHEN, SYDVKM. V gave up 5 bases and J gave up 2 bases; unmatched junction bases: 12.

This clone was observed a few times. V usage is TRBV9 and J usage is TRBJ1-6, with TRBD1 as a possible D gene (6 bases). V lost 0 bases and J lost 7, with 11 bases in between. The germline V gene has CDR1 SGDLS and CDR2 YYNGEE. CDR3 size: 15 residues. In nucleotides, the CDR3 is TGTGCCAGCAGCGTAGTGGGACACGGGAATTCACCCCTCCACTTT. Its protein is CASSVVGHGNSPLHF.

This clone was recorded once. The V and J genes are TRBV6-1 and TRBJ1-5; D is perhaps TRBD1 (6 bases). The CDR3 length is 12 residues. V dropped 6 bases and J dropped 5 bases, with 8 bases sitting between them. Germline V gene data show CDR1 as MNHNS and CDR2 as SASEGT. The chain's CDR3 is CASRQGDQPQHF. In nucleotides, the CDR3 is TGTGCCAGCAGACAGGGCGATCAGCCCCAGCATTTT.

The CDR3 sequence: CASSQVQGPTNEKLFF. The CDR3 DNA follows: TGCGCCAGCAGCCAAGTACAGGGGCCAACTAATGAAAAACTGTTTTTT. This chain uses TRBV4-1 with TRBJ1-4, with 7 nucleotides matching TRBD1. The CDR3 spans 16 residues. Per germline, CDR1 MGHRA and CDR2 YSYEKL. The trim removed 1 base at V and 0 bases at J, leaving 2 bases unmatched.

The chain combines TRBV19 with TRBJ1-5; weak D call: TRBD1 (5 bases). The CDR3 is made up of 19 amino acids. CDR1 and CDR2 from the germline V gene are LNHDA and SQIVND (reference sequence). The V gene lost 7 bases and the J gene lost 7 bases, with 32 bases spanning the gap. For the CDR3, the DNA is TGTGCCAGTACCTCAGTTGACCTCCAGGGTGGCCGGCGGTACCAGCCCCAGCATTTT. Translation gives CASTSVDLQGGRRYQPQHF.

The chain joins TRBV11-3 to TRBJ2-7; possible D gene TRBD1, 5 bases. This CDR3 is built from 15 residues. V dropped 2 bases and J dropped 5 bases, with 16 bases sitting between them. Per germline, CDR1 SGHNT and CDR2 YENEEA. CDR3 region: CASSLSGQGKDEQYF. The CDR3 DNA is TGTGCCAGCAGCTTAAGTGGGCAGGGCAAGGACGAGCAGTACTTC. The full variable domain, rest sourced from reference TRBV11-3 and TRBJ2-7, is EAGVVQSPRYKIIEKKQPVAFWCNPISGHNTLYWYLQNLGQGPELLIRYENEEAVDDSQLPKDRFSAERLKGVDSTLKIQPAELGDSAVYLCASSLSGQGKDEQYFGPGTRLTVT.

The chain recombines TRBV30 with TRBJ1-2; D gene unclear. Trimming stripped 3 bases from V and 4 bases from J, with 15 bases between. Per germline, CDR1 GTSNPN and CDR2 SVGIG (reference sequence). The CDR3 is 14 residues long. CDR3 in amino acids: CAWRAKTSGYGYTF. In nucleotides, the CDR3 is TGTGCCTGGAGGGCAAAAACAAGTGGCTATGGCTACACCTTC.

The rearrangement links TRBV30 to TRBJ2-7; a possible D gene is TRBD1 (6 bases). The ends were cut back, 0 bases at V and 2 bases at J, with 14 bases in the middle. CDR3 size: 15 residues. Germline V gene sequence: CDR1 GTSNPN, CDR2 SVGIG (reference sequence). The CDR3 loop reads CAWSVFGRDTYEQYF. The CDR3 nucleotides read TGTGCCTGGAGTGTATTCGGCAGGGACACCTACGAGCAGTACTTC.

The CDR3 is CASSSWTGYEQYF. Here the CDR3 DNA reads TGTGCCAGCAGCTCCTGGACAGGGTACGAGCAGTACTTC. The chain couples TRBV5-6 to TRBJ2-7; 8 bases are a match to TRBD1. The V gene's germline CDR1 is SGHDT and CDR2 YYEEEE. CDR3 length: 13 amino acids. V lost 3 bases, J lost 4 bases, and 3 bases stayed unmatched. The variable domain in full, with the rest retrieved from reference TRBV5-6 and TRBJ2-7, is DAGVTQSPTHLIKTRGQQVTLRCSPKSGHDTVSWYQQALGQGPQFIFQYYEEEERQRGNFPDRFSGHQFPNYSSELNVNALLLGDSALYLCASSSWTGYEQYFGPGTRLTVT.

This clone came up once. The rearrangement uses TRBV9 and TRBJ1-4; 7 positions match TRBD1. This CDR3 spans 15 amino acids. The germline V gene has CDR1 SGDLS and CDR2 YYNGEE. V was clipped by 4 bases and J by 2 bases; unmatched bases: 5. The CDR3 DNA sequence: TGTGCCAGCAGCCGAAGGACAGGCACTAATGAAAAACTGTTTTTT. This gives the protein CASSRRTGTNEKLFF.

Only one count was recorded for this clone. The chain couples TRBV11-1 to TRBJ1-1; D not certain. The germline CDR1 and CDR2 sequences are SGHAT and FQDESV (reference sequence). This CDR3 is built from 15 residues. V lost 0 bases to trimming and J lost 4 bases, with 12 bases between them. The DNA for the CDR3 is TGTGCCAGCAGCTTAGCGCAAGGAGTTAGCACTGAAGCTTTCTTT. Residues: CASSLAQGVSTEAFF.

The rearrangement joins TRBV30 to TRBJ1-5; unclear D gene. In germline, CDR1 is GTSNPN, CDR2 SVGIG (reference sequence). This CDR3 is built from 12 residues. V gave up 2 bases and J gave up 10 bases, with 12 bases separating them. DNA for the CDR3: TGTGCCTGGAGTCACATTGAGGGCCCCCAGCATTTT. The encoded protein is CAWSHIEGPQHF. The complete variable domain, with remaining parts taken from reference TRBV30 and TRBJ1-5, reads SQTIHQWPATLVQPVGSPLSLECTVEGTSNPNLYWYRQAAGRGLQLLFYSVGIGQISSEVPQNLSASRPQDRQFILSSKKLLLSDSGFYLCAWSHIEGPQHFGDGTRLSIL.